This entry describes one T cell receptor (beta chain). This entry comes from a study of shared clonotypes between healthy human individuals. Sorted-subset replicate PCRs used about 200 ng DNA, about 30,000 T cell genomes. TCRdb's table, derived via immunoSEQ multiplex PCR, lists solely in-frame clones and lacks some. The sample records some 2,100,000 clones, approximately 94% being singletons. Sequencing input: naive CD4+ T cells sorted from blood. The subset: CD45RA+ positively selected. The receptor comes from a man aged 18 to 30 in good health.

Here the CDR3 DNA reads TGTGCCAGCAGCTTAGATAGGACGAATGAGCAGTTCTTC. Its translation: CASSLDRTNEQFF. The chain links TRBV7-2 to TRBJ2-1; D is uncertain. Trimming left V 1 base short and J 7 bases short, with 8 bases between. The CDR3 is made up of 13 amino acids. Germline V lookup: CDR1 SGHTA, CDR2 FQGNSA.